The entry below gives a single TCR beta chain sequence along with its context. Antigen unknown. The sample is drawn from a study of breast tumors, draining lymph nodes, adjacent tissues. Whole-study results and caveats: Most tumor T cells seemingly derive from lymph node, then expand in tumor. Tumors had less TCR diversity than lymph nodes, more than nontumor tissue.

Germline CDR1 is MNHEY and CDR2 is SVGEGT. CDR3 length: 15 residues. V lost 7 bases, J lost 0 bases, and 14 bases lay in between. Via MiXCR, TCRdb re-called the multiplex PCR reads, giving one row per CDR3 protein. The table lists some 25,000 distinct CDR3 sequences, almost 70% of them singletons. The V gene is TRBV6-2 or TRBV6-3, the J gene TRBJ2-3; weak D call: TRBD2 (6 bases). This TCR was recovered from a female donor with breast cancer. Some clones in this sample may be carry-over from other donors' samples. The sequencing sample was made of tumor-adjacent breast tissue. The chain's CDR3 is CASTAGGASTDTQYF. In nucleotides, the CDR3 is TGTGCCAGCACCGCCGGCGGGGCTAGCACAGATACGCAGTATTTT.